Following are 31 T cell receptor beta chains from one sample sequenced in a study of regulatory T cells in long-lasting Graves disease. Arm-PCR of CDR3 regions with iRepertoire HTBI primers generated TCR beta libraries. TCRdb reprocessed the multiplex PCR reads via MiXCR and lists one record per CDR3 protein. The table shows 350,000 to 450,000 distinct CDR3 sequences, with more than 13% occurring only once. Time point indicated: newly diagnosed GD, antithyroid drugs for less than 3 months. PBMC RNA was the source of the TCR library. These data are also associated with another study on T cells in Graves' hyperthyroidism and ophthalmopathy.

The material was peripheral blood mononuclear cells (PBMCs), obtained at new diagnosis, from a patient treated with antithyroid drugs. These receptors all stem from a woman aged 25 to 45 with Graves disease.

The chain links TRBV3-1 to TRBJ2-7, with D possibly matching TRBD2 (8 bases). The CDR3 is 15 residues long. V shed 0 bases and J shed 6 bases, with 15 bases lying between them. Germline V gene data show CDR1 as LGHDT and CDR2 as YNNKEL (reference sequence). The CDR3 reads CASSQDREGASEQYF. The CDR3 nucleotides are TGTGCCAGCAGCCAAGATCGGGAGGGGGCAAGCGAGCAGTACTTC.

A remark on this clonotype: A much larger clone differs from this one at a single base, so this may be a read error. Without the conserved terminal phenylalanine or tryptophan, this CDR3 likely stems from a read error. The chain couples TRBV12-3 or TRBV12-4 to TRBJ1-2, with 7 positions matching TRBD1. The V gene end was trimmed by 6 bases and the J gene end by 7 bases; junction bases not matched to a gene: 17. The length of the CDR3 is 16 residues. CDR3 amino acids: CASRWLGTAPFRGYTS. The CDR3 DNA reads TGTGCCAGCAGATGGTTAGGGACAGCACCGTTTCGTGGCTACACCTCC.

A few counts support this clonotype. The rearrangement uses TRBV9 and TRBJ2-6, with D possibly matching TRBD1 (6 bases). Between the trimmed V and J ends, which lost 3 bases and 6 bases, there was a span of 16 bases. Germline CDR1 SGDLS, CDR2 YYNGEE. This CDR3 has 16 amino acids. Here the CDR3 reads CASSGQASEEANVLTF. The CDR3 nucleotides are TGTGCCAGCAGCGGACAGGCATCAGAGGAGGCCAACGTCCTGACTTTC.

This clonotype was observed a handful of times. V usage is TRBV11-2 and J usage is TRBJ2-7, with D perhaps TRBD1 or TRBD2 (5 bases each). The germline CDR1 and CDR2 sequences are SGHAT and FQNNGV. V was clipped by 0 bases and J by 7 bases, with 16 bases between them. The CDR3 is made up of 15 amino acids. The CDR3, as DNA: TGTGCCAGCAGCTTAGACCCGGGGCCCTGGTCGGAGCAGTACTTC. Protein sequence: CASSLDPGPWSEQYF.

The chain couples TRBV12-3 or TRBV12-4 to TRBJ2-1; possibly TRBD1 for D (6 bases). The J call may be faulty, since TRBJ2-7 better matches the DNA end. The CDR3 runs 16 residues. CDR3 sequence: CASSLRDTPAYNEQYF. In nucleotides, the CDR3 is TGTGCCAGCAGTTTACGGGACACCCCTGCCTACAATGAGCAGTACTTC.

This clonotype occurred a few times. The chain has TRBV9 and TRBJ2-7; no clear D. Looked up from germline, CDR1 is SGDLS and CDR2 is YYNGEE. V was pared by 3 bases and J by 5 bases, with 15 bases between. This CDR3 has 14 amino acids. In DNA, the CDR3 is TGTGCCAGCAGCGGTTCGGGCGGTATGGACGAGCAGTACTTC. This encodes CASSGSGGMDEQYF.

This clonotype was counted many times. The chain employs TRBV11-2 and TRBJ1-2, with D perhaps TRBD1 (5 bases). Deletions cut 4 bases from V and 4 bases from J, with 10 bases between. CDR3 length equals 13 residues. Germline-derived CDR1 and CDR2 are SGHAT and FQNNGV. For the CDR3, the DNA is TGTGCCAGCAGCTCCGACAGATCCTATGGCTACACCTTC. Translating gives CASSSDRSYGYTF.

The CDR3 reads CSVGGLRRPGYTF. CDR3 bases: TGCAGCGTTGGTGGGCTGCGGCGACCGGGCTACACCTTC. The J gene is TRBJ1-2, the V gene TRBV29-1; no clear D. Per the germline V gene, CDR1 is SQVTM and CDR2 is ANQGSEA. This CDR3 comprises 13 residues. Trimming shortened V by 4 bases and J by 8 bases, and 17 bases separated the two germline ends.

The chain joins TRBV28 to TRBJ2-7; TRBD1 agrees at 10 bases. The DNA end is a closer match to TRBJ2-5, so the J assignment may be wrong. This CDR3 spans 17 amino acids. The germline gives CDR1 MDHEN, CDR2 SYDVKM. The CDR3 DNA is TGTGCCAGCAGTTTTGTACGTGGGACAGGGGTACTGGAGACCCAGTACTTC. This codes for CASSFVRGTGVLETQYF.

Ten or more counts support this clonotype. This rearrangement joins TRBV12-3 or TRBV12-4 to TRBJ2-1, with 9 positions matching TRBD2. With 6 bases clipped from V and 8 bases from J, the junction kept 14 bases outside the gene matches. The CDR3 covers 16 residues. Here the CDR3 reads CASRSWNLAGYDEQFF. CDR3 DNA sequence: TGTGCCAGCAGGAGCTGGAATCTAGCGGGATATGATGAGCAGTTCTTC.

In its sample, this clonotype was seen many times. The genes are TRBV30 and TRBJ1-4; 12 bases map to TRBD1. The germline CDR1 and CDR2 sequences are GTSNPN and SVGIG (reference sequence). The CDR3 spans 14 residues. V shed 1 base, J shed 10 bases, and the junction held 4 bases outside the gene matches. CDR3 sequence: CAWSGGTGGGKLFF. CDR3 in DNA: TGTGCCTGGAGTGGTGGGACAGGGGGCGGAAAACTGTTTTTT.

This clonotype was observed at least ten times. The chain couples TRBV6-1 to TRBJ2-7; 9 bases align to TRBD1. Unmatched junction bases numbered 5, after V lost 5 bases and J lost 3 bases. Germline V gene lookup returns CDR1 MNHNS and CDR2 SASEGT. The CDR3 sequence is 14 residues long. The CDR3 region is CASSPDRGNYEQYF. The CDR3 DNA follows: TGTGCCAGCAGTCCAGACAGGGGGAACTACGAGCAGTACTTC.

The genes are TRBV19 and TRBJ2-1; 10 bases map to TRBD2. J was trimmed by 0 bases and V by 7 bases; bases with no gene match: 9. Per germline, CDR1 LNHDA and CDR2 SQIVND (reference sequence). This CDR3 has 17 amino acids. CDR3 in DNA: TGTGCCAGTAAGGCCGGGACTAGCGCCTACTCCTACAATGAGCAGTTCTTC. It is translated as CASKAGTSAYSYNEQFF.

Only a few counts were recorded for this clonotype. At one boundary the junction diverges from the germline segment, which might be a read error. CDR3 in amino acids: CAGSAGGGLGQPQHF. In DNA form, the CDR3 reads TGTGCCGGCAGCGCCGGCGGGGGTTTAGGGCAGCCCCAGCATTTT. The chain recombines TRBV9 with TRBJ1-5; D is possibly TRBD1 (5 bases). The CDR3 is 15 amino acids. Germline V gene lookup returns CDR1 SGDLS and CDR2 YYNGEE.

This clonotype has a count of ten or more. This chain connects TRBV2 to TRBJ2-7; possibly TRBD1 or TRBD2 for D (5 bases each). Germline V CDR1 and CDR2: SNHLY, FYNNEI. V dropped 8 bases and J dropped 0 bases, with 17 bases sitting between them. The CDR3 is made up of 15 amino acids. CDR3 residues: CASGGSRQSSYEQYF. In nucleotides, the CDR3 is TGTGCCAGCGGGGGTTCAAGACAAAGCTCCTACGAGCAGTACTTC.

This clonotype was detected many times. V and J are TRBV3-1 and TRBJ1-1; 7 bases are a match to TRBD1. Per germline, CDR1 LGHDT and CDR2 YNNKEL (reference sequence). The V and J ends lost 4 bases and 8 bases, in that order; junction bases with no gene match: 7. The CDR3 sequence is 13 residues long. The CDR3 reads CASSPDRISEAFF. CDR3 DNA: TGTGCCAGCAGCCCGGACAGGATATCAGAAGCTTTCTTT. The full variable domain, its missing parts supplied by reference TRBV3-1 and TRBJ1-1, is DTAVSQTPKYLVTQMGNDKSIKCEQNLGHDTMYWYKQDSKKFLKIMFSYNNKELIINETVPNRFSPKSPDKAHLNLHINSLELGDSAVYFCASSPDRISEAFFGQGTRLTVV.

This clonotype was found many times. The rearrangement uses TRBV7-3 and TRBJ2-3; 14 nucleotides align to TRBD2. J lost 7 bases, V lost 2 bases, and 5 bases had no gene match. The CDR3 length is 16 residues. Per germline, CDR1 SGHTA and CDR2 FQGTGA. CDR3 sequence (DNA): TGTGCCAGCAGCTTACCGGGACTAGCGGGAGAGAATACGCAGTATTTT. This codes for CASSLPGLAGENTQYF.

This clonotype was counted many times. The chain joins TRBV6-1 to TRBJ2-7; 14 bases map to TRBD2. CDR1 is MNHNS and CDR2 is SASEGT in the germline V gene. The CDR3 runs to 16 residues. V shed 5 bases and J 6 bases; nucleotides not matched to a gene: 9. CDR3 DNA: TGTGCCAGCAGTCCACTAGGGACTAGCGGGAGAGCCGAGCAGTACTTC. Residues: CASSPLGTSGRAEQYF.

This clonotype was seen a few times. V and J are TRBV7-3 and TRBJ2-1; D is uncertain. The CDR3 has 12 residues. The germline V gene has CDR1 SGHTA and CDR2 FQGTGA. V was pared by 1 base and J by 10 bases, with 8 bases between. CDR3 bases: TGTGCCAGCAGCTTAAGCCCTGGCGAGCAGTTCTTC. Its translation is CASSLSPGEQFF.

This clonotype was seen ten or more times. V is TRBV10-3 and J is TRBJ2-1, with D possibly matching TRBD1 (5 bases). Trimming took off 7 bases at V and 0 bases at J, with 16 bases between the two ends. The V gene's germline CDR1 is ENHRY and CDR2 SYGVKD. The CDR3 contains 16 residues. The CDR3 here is CAINSLQATSYNEQFF. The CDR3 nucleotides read TGTGCCATCAACTCCCTACAGGCAACCTCCTACAATGAGCAGTTCTTC.

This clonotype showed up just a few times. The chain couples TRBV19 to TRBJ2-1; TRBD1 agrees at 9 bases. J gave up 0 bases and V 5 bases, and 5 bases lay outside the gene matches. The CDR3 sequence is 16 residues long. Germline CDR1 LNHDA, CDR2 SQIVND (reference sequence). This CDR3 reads CASSVDRGSSYNEQFF. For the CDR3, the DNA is TGTGCCAGTAGTGTGGACAGGGGCAGCTCCTACAATGAGCAGTTCTTC.

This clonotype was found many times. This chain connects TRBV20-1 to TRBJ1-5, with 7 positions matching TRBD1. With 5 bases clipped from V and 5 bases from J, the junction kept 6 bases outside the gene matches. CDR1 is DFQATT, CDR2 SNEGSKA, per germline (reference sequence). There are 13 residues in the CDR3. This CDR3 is CSALQGPDQPQHF. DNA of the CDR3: TGCAGTGCTCTACAGGGGCCCGATCAGCCCCAGCATTTT.

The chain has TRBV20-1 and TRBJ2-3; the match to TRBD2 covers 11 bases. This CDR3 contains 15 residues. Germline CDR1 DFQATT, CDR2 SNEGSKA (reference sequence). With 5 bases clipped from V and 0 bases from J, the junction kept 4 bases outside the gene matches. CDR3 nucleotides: TGCAGTGCTTTAGGGACTAGCGGTAGCACAGATACGCAGTATTTT. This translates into CSALGTSGSTDTQYF.

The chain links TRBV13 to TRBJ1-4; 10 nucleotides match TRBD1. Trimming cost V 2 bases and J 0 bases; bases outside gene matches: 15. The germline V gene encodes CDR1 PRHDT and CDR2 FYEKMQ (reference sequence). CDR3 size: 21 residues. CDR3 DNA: TGTGCCAGCAGCTTAACTCCGGGACAGGGGCCGATATCCGCAACTAATGAAAAACTGTTTTTT. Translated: CASSLTPGQGPISATNEKLFF. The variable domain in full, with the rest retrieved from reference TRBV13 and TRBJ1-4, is AAGVIQSPRHLIKEKRETATLKCYPIPRHDTVYWYQQGPGQDPQFLISFYEKMQSDKGSIPDRFSAQQFSDYHSELNMSSLELGDSALYFCASSLTPGQGPISATNEKLFFGSGTQLSVL.

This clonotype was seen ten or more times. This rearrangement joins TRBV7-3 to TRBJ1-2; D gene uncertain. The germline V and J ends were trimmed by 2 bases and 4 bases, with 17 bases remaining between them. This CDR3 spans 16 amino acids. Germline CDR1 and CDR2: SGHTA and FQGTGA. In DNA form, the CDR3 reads TGTGCCAGCAGCTTATATGCCGCCACGGATCCCTATGGCTACACCTTC. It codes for CASSLYAATDPYGYTF. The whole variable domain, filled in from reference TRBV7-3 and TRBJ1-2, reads GAGVSQTPSNKVTEKGKYVELRCDPISGHTALYWYRQSLGQGPEFLIYFQGTGAADDSGLPNDRFFAVRPEGSVSTLKIQRTERGDSAVYLCASSLYAATDPYGYTFGSGTRLTVV.

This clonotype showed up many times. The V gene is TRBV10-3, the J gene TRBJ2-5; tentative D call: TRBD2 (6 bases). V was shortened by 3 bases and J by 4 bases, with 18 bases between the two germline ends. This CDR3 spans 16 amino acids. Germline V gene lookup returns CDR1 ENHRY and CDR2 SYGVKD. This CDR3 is CAISESGPKGGETQYF. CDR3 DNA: TGTGCCATCAGTGAAAGTGGACCAAAGGGAGGAGAGACCCAGTACTTC.

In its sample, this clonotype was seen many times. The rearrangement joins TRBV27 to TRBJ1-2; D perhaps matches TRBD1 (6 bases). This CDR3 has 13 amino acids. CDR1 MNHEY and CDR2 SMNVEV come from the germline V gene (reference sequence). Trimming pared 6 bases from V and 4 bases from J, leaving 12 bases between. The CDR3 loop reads CASSRRGIYGYTF. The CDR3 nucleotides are TGTGCCAGCAGCCGCAGGGGAATCTATGGCTACACCTTC.

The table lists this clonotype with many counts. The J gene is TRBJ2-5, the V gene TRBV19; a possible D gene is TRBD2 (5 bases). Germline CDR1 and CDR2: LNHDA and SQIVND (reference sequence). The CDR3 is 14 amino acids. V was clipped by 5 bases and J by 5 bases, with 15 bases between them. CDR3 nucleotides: TGTGCCAGTAGTTCCTGGGAGACGGATGAGACCCAGTACTTC. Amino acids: CASSSWETDETQYF.

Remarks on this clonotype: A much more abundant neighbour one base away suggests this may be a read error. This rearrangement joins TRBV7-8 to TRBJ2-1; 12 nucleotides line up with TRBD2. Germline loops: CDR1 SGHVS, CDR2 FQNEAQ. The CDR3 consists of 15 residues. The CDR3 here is CASRGLAGGSGEQSF. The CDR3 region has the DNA TGTGCCAGCAGAGGGCTAGCGGGAGGGTCGGGTGAGCAGTCCTTC.

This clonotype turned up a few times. The CDR3 loop reads CASSPGRLAGRLGTDTQYF. In DNA, the CDR3 is TGTGCCAGCAGCCCCGGGAGACTAGCGGGACGCTTGGGGACAGATACGCAGTATTTT. This chain uses TRBV3-1 with TRBJ2-3; TRBD2 aligns across 11 bases. The germline V gene has CDR1 LGHDT and CDR2 YNNKEL (reference sequence). The V gene end was trimmed by 4 bases and the J gene end by 3 bases; junction bases not matched to a gene: 15. The CDR3 extends over 19 amino acids.

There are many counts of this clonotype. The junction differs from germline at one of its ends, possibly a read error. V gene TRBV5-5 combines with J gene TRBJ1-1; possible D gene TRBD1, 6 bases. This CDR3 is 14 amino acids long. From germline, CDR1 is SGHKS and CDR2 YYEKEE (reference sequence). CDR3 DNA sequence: TGCGCCAGCAGCTTGTTACAGGGGAACACTGAAGCTTTCTTT. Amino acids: CASSLLQGNTEAFF.